The sequence of this TCR beta chain was determined in a study of blood T cell repertoires in COVID-19. In the study overall: Some COVID-19 samples were acute and others convalescent; all came from the United States, Italy and Spain. T cells, B-cell-depleted T cells, or PBMCs supplied cDNA or gDNA.

Unmatched junction bases numbered 2, after V lost 3 bases and J lost 1 base. This CDR3 comprises 16 residues. CDR1 LNHDA and CDR2 SQIVND come from the germline V gene (reference sequence). Original handling: Scientists estimated how many nucleated cells there were by amplifying reference gene primers. Profiling relied on immunoSEQ multiplex PCR, and the TCRdb table lists in-frame clones only, not all of them. From that table come the V and J calls and clone size; the DNA was used to work out D and trimming. The data show about 280,000 clones, roughly 86% seen once. This clonotype was obtained from a woman aged 25 to 39 who had recovered from COVID-19. Sequenced: peripheral blood. The chain carries TRBV19 and TRBJ2-1; 11 bases are shared with TRBD2. The CDR3 loop is CASSMASGRSYNEQFF. As DNA, the CDR3 is TGTGCCAGTAGTATGGCTAGCGGGAGGTCCTACAATGAGCAGTTCTTC.